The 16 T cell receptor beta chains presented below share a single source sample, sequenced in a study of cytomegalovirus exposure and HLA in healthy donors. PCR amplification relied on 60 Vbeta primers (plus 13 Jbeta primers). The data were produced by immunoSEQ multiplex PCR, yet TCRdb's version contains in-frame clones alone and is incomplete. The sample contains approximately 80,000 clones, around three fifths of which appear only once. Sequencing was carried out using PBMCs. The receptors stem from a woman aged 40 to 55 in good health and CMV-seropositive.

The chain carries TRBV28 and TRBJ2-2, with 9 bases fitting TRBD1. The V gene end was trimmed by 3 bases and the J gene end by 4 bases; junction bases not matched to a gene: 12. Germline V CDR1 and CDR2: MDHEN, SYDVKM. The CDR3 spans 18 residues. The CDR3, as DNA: TGTGCCAGCAGTTTCCCTGTGCGGACAGGGGTCTTCACCGGGGAGCTGTTTTTT. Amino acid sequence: CASSFPVRTGVFTGELFF.

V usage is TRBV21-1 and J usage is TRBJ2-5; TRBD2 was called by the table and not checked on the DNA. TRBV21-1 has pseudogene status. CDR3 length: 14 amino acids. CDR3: CASSKPRGKETQYF. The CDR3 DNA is TGTGCCAGCAGCAAACCCCGGGGGAAAGAGACCCAGTACTTC.

The CDR3: CASSLRQGGDTQYF. CDR3 DNA: TGTGCCAGCAGCTTAAGACAGGGGGGAGATACGCAGTATTTT. The genes are TRBV7-8 and TRBJ2-3, with 9 bases fitting TRBD1. Looked up from germline, CDR1 is SGHVS and CDR2 is FQNEAQ. The V and J ends lost 2 bases and 5 bases, in that order; junction bases with no gene match: 2. The CDR3 is 14 amino acids.

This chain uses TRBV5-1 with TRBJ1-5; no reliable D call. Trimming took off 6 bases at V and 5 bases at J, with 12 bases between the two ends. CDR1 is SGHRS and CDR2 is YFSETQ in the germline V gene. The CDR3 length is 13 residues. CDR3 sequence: CASTREPDQPQHF. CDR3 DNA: TGCGCCAGCACCCGAGAGCCTGATCAGCCCCAGCATTTT.

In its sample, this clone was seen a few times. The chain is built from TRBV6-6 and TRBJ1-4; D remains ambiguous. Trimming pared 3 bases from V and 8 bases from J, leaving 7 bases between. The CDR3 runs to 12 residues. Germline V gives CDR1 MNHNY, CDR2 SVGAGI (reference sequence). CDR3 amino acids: CASSYGHEKLFF. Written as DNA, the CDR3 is TGTGCCAGCAGTTATGGGCACGAAAAACTGTTTTTT.

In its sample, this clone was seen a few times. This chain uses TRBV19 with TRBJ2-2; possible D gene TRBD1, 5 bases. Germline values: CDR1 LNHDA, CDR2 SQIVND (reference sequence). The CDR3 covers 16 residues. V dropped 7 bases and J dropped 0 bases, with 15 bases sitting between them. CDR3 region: CASTRSQGANTGELFF. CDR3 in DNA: TGTGCCAGTACGAGGAGCCAGGGTGCGAACACCGGGGAGCTGTTTTTT.

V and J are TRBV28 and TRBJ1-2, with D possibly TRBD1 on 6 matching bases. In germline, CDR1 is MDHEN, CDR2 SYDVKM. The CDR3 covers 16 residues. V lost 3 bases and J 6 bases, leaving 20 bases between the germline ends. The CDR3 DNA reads TGTGCCAGCAGTTTTCAAGGGGGGGCACCGATGGATGGCTACACCTTC. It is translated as CASSFQGGAPMDGYTF.

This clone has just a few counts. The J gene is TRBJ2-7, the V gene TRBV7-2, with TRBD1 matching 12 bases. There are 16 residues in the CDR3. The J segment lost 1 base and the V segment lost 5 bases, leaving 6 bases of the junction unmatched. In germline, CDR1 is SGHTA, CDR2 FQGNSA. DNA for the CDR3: TGTGCCAGCAGCAATCGGGACAGGGGGCTGTCCTACGAGCAGTACTTC. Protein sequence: CASSNRDRGLSYEQYF.

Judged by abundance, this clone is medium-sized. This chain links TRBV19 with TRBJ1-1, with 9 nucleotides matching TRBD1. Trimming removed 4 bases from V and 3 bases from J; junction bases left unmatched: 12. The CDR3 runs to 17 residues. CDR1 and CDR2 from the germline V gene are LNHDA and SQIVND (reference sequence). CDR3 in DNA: TGTGCCAGTAGTACTCCTAGAGGGACAGGGTGGGACACTGAAGCTTTCTTT. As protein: CASSTPRGTGWDTEAFF.

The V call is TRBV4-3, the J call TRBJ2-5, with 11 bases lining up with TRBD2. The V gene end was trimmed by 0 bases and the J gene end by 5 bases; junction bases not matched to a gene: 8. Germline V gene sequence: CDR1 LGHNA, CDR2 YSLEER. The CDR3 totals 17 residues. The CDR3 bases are TGCGCCAGCAGCCAAGACCCACTAGCGGGGGCGGGGGAGACCCAGTACTTC. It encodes CASSQDPLAGAGETQYF.

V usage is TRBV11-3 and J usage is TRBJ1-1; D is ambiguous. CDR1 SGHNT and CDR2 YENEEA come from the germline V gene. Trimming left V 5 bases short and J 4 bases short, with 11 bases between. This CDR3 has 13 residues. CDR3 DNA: TGTGCCAGCAGCCCGGGAGGGTCCACTGAAGCTTTCTTT. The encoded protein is CASSPGGSTEAFF. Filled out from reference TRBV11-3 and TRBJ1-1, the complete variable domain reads EAGVVQSPRYKIIEKKQPVAFWCNPISGHNTLYWYLQNLGQGPELLIRYENEEAVDDSQLPKDRFSAERLKGVDSTLKIQPAELGDSAVYLCASSPGGSTEAFFGQGTRLTVV.

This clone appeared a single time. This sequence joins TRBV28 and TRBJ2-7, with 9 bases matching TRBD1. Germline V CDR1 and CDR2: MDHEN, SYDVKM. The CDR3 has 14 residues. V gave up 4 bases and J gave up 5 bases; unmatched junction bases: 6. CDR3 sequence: CASSSLGQGDEQYF. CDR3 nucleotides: TGTGCCAGCAGTTCCCTGGGACAGGGTGACGAGCAGTACTTC.

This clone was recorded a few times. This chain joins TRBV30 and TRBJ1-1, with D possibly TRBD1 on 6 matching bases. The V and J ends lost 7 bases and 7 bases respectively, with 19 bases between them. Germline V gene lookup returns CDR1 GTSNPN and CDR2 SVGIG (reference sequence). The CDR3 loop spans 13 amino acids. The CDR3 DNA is TGTGCCTACCTAACAGGGCCGGGGAGTGAAGCTTTCTTT. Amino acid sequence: CAYLTGPGSEAFF.

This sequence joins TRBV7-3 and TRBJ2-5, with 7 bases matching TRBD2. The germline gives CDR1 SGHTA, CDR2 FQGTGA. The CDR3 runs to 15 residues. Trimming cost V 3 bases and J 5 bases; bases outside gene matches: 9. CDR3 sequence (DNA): TGTGCCAGCAGCTTTAGCGGGTCAGACAGTGAGACCCAGTACTTC. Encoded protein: CASSFSGSDSETQYF. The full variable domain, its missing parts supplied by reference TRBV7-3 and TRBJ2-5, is GAGVSQTPSNKVTEKGKYVELRCDPISGHTALYWYRQSLGQGPEFLIYFQGTGAADDSGLPNDRFFAVRPEGSVSTLKIQRTERGDSAVYLCASSFSGSDSETQYFGPGTRLLVL.

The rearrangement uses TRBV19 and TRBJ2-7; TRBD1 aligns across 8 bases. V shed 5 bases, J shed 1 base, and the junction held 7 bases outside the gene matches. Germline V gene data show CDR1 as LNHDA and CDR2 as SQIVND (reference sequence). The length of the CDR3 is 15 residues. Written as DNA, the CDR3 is TGTGCCAGTAGTGCCGGGACAGGCCTATCCTACGAGCAGTACTTC. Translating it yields CASSAGTGLSYEQYF.

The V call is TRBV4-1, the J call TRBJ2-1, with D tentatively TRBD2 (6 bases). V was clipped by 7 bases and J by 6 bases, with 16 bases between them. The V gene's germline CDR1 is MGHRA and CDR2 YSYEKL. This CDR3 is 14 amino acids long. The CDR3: CASTQWEESNEQFF. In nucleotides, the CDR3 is TGCGCCAGCACCCAGTGGGAGGAGAGCAATGAGCAGTTCTTC.